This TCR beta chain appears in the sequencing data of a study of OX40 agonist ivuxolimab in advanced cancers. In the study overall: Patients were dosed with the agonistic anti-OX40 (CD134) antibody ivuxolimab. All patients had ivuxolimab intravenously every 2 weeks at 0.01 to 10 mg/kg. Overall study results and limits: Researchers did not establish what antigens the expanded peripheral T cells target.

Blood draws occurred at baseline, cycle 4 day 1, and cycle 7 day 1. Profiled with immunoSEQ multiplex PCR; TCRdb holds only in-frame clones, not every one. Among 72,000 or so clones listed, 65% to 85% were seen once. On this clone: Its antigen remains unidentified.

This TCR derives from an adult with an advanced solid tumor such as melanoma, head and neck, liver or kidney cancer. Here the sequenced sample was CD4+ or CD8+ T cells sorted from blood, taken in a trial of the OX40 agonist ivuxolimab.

CDR3 sequence: CASSTGTYGYTF. DNA for the CDR3: TGTGCCAGCAGCACCGGGACCTATGGCTACACCTTC. The V call is TRBV5-6, the J call TRBJ1-2, with D possibly matching TRBD1 (5 bases). Germline V gene data show CDR1 as SGHDT and CDR2 as YYEEEE. The CDR3 contains 12 residues. Trimming removed 4 bases at V and 4 bases at J, with 8 bases between.